This T cell receptor (beta chain) appears in the sequencing data of a study of blood T cell repertoires in COVID-19. At the level of the study: PBMCs, B-cell-depleted T cells, or T cells provided the cDNA or gDNA that made up the material.

Per the original data handling: Counts of nucleated cells, estimated from reference gene primer amplification, were obtained. Clones were sequenced by immunoSEQ multiplex PCR, and TCRdb holds only the in-frame ones, with some missing. V, J and clone size derive from that table, while D and trimming were established from the DNA sequence. The sample shows approximately 200,000 clones, about nine tenths of them seen only once. Residents of under 25 US areas, aged about 18 to 100 years, made up the participants. Before being deemed recovered, Cohort 3 donors had two negative PCRs, clearance, or symptom resolution. The length of the CDR3 is 12 residues. Germline values: CDR1 LGHDT, CDR2 YNNKEL (reference sequence). Trimming shortened V by 6 bases and J by 5 bases, and 11 bases separated the two germline ends.

The source material was PBMCs or T cells enriched from blood (not recorded which). The receptor was derived from a woman in her thirties who had recovered from COVID-19. The V call is TRBV3-1 (or the pseudogene TRBV3-2), the J call TRBJ2-7; D possibly corresponds to TRBD2 (6 bases). CDR3 in amino acids: CASSRGGNEQYF. The CDR3 DNA is TGTGCCAGCAGTCGAGGCGGGAACGAGCAGTACTTC.